Described below is a single TCR beta chain sequence and its context. The sample belongs to a study of PD-L1 blockade in urothelial cancer. The V segment lost 8 bases and the J segment 6 bases; nucleotides outside the gene matches: 5. The CDR3 is 11 amino acids. CDR1 DFQATT and CDR2 SNEGSKA come from the germline V gene (reference sequence). The time point denotes: pretreatment peripheral blood. Repertoires were generated with immunoSEQ multiplex PCR, while TCRdb's copy carries only in-frame clones and drops some. The sample includes tens of thousands of clones, 65% to 85% of them seen just once. This material consisted of PBMCs, taken around atezolizumab (anti-PD-L1) treatment. The genes are TRBV20-1 and TRBJ2-7; TRBD1 aligns across 9 bases. The clonotype originates from a woman in her 70s with urothelial cancer. The CDR3 DNA sequence: TGCAGTACTGAGACAGGGGGCGAGCAGTACTTC. It encodes CSTETGGEQYF.